A selection of T cell receptor beta chains follows, all from one sample in a study of human T cells and chemical hapten exposure. TCRdb re-called the RACE reads through MiXCR, storing one row per CDR3 protein. The data show 35,000 to 45,000 distinct CDR3 sequences, around 8.9% seen once. Sequencing was performed on whole blood, taken in connection with sensitization to the hapten diphenylcyclopropenone (DPC). These TCRs come from a woman aged 40-49 years with alopecia areata. Some clones in this sample may be carry-over from other donors' samples. Each CDR3 is given with its conserved first and last residue. The order of the fields is clone size, V gene, D gene, J gene, CDR3 DNA, CDR3 protein. D genes are given only for firm matches. Not every row has a clone size; where given, it reads once, few, many or a size class.

many	TRBV5-4	-	TRBJ1-1	TGTGCCAGCAGCTACGGGAGCAGATACACTGAAGCTTTCTTT	CASSYGSRYTEAFF
many	TRBV19	-	TRBJ2-3	TGTGCCAGTAGTCCGAGGGTGGACACAGATACGCAGTATTTT	CASSPRVDTDTQYF
few	TRBV4-3	-	TRBJ2-3	TGCGCCAGCAGCCAAGATGGGGGCTACCGTCCTCGCGTTACGCAGTATTTT	CASSQDGGYRPRVTQYF
-	TRBV12-3/TRBV12-4	-	TRBJ2-2	TGTGCCAGCAGTTTTGGCCTTAACACTGGGGAGCTGTTTTTT	CASSFGLNTGELFF
many	TRBV28	-	TRBJ2-7	TGTGCCAGCACCTCCGACAACCTCTACGAGCAGTACTTC	CASTSDNLYEQYF
many	TRBV29-1	TRBD1	TRBJ1-3	TGCAGCGTCGGTGGACAGGGTTCGGGAAACACCATATATTTT	CSVGGQGSGNTIYF
-	TRBV7-2	TRBD1	TRBJ2-7	TGTGCCAGCAGCCCAAGGACAGGGGTCTACGAGCAGTACTTC	CASSPRTGVYEQYF
many	TRBV20-1	TRBD2	TRBJ2-3	TGCAGTGCTATGGGACTAGCGGGAGACACAGATACGCAGTATTTT	CSAMGLAGDTDTQYF
many	TRBV29-1	-	TRBJ2-7	TGCAGCGTGGGCGGGACACCCGACTCCTACGAGCAGTACTTC	CSVGGTPDSYEQYF
-	TRBV5-4	TRBD1	TRBJ2-2	TGTGCCAGCAGATACAGGGGCACCGGGGAGCTGTTTTTT	CASRYRGTGELFF
many	TRBV11-3	TRBD2	TRBJ2-2	TGTGCCAGCAGTAGTAGCGGGGCCGCTAGCGGGGAGCTGTTTTTT	CASSSSGAASGELFF
many	TRBV5-6	-	TRBJ2-5	TGTGCCAGCAGCTTGTCGCTCGGCAGGGGCTTAGAGACCCAGTACTTC	CASSLSLGRGLETQYF
many	TRBV5-4	TRBD1	TRBJ1-2	TGTGCCAGCAGCGTGGACAGGAGCGTTTCGGGCTACACCTTC	CASSVDRSVSGYTF
-	TRBV5-4	TRBD1	TRBJ2-3	TGTGCCAGCAGATCGGACAGGGCAGATACGCAGTATTTT	CASRSDRADTQYF
many	TRBV27	-	TRBJ1-2	TGTGCCAGCAGGGGAGGATACCGTAACTATGGCTACACCTTC	CASRGGYRNYGYTF
-	TRBV12-3/TRBV12-4	TRBD2	TRBJ2-1	TGTGCCAGCACCCCAAGAGCGGGGTCCTACAATGAGCAGTTCTTC	CASTPRAGSYNEQFF
many	TRBV13	-	TRBJ1-3	TGTGCCAGCAGCTTTTATGATACAGCTGGAAACACCATATATTTT	CASSFYDTAGNTIYF
many	TRBV6-2/TRBV6-3	TRBD1	TRBJ2-2	TGTGCCAGCAGTTATCGGACAGGCACGGGAAAGAACACCGGGGAGCTGTTTTTT	CASSYRTGTGKNTGELFF
many	TRBV3-1	TRBD1	TRBJ1-2	TGTGCCAGCAGCCCCGACGACAGGGGATCCTATGGCTACACCTTC	CASSPDDRGSYGYTF
many	TRBV6-4	-	TRBJ1-1	TGTGCCAGCAGTGAAGTGGGAGGGCAAACTGAAGCTTTCTTT	CASSEVGGQTEAFF
-	TRBV4-1	TRBD1	TRBJ1-2	TGCGCCAGCAGCCACGGACAGGGAGCGTTCAATGGCTACACCTTC	CASSHGQGAFNGYTF
many	TRBV5-6	-	TRBJ2-3	TGTGCCAGCAGCTTGGGGACTACTTACACGCAGTATTTT	CASSLGTTYTQYF
-	TRBV6-1	TRBD1	TRBJ1-1	TGTGCCAGCAGTGTTCACAGGGGGAACACTGAAGCTTTCTTT	CASSVHRGNTEAFF
many	TRBV7-9	TRBD2	TRBJ2-2	TGTGCCAGCAGCGATATCCGGCTAGCGGGGGCCACCGGGGAGCTGTTTTTT	CASSDIRLAGATGELFF
many	TRBV7-2	TRBD1	TRBJ1-1	TGTGCCAGCAGCTCACCGGGACAGATGAACACTGAAGCTTTCTTT	CASSSPGQMNTEAFF
many	TRBV5-6	TRBD1	TRBJ1-4	TGTGCCAGCAGCCCTACAGGGGGTGAAAAACTGTTTTTT	CASSPTGGEKLFF
few	TRBV28	-	TRBJ2-7	TGTGCCAGCAGCCTATGGGGGGGCGACGAGCAGTACTTC	CASSLWGGDEQYF
few	TRBV20-1	-	TRBJ2-2	TGCAGTGCTAGGACGTACGTTGGCGGTGCCGGGGAGCTGTTTTTT	CSARTYVGGAGELFF
many	TRBV2	-	TRBJ2-7	TGTGCCAGCTGTCGGGACTCCTACGAGCAGTACTTC	CASCRDSYEQYF
-	TRBV5-1	-	TRBJ1-1	TGCGCCAGCAGGCAGGAATCCTCGGTCGCCGCCTTTGAAGCTTTCTTT	CASRQESSVAAFEAFF
-	TRBV4-3	-	TRBJ2-2	TGCGCCAGCAGCCAATTGGGACCGCCTGCTAACACCGGGGAGCTGTTTTTT	CASSQLGPPANTGELFF
few	TRBV2	-	TRBJ2-3	TGTGCCAGCAGTGCAACGGGGAGAGCAGATACGCAGTATTTT	CASSATGRADTQYF